This T cell receptor (beta chain) was captured in a study of early T cells in non-severe SARS-CoV-2 infection. Study overall: Bulk RNA taken from unsorted whole blood was sequenced, leaving chains unpaired.

CDR3 length equals 14 residues. Trimming took off 0 bases at V and 1 base at J, with 7 bases between the two ends. Germline V gene lookup returns CDR1 SGHRS and CDR2 YFSETQ. Study conclusions and caveats: Reliance on VDJdb matching favored anti-spike CD8 responses; private and CD4 specificities were missed.

This clonotype showed up just a few times. No antigen is known for it. The library protocol tagged individual cDNA molecules with unique molecular identifiers. TCRdb re-called the 5' RACE reads with MiXCR, one entry per CDR3 protein. The sample includes 17,000 or so distinct CDR3 sequences, around 6% seen only once; the top ten take roughly 7.5%. The genes are TRBV5-1 and TRBJ1-1; D is undetermined. Source: whole blood, taken at baseline. This sequence originates from an adult who was a healthcare worker with PCR-confirmed SARS-CoV-2 infection or an uninfected control (not recorded which). This chain's CDR3 is CASSLGGSNTEAFF. CDR3 coding DNA: TGCGCCAGCAGCTTGGGGGGTTCGAACACTGAAGCTTTCTTT. The complete variable domain, with remaining parts taken from reference TRBV5-1 and TRBJ1-1, reads KAGVTQTPRYLIKTRGQQVTLSCSPISGHRSVSWYQQTPGQGLQFLFEYFSETQRNKGNFPGRFSGRQFSNSRSEMNVSTLELGDSALYLCASSLGGSNTEAFFGQGTRLTVV.